This T cell receptor beta chain was identified during a study of tumor-infiltrating lymphocytes in primary liver carcinoma. A note on this clonotype: A read error may explain this, as a much larger clone is one base away.

Scientists recovered RNA and DNA together from roughly 21-30 mg of unsorted bulk tissue. Surgical resection was used to treat these primary liver carcinoma patients. Germline values: CDR1 SGHRS, CDR2 YFSETQ. CDR3 length: 15 residues. A constant-region primer primed TCR beta cDNA synthesis from about 0.45 ug of total RNA. Library construction for TCR beta comprised three nested multiplex PCR rounds performed with slightly modified ARM-PCR. Each of the first two PCR rounds ran roughly 9 cycles with TRBV1-TRBV30 forward and C-beta reverse primers. TCRdb independently ran MiXCR on the multiplex PCR reads; one entry per CDR3 protein. Among 90,000 to 150,000 distinct CDR3 sequences listed, 55% to 70% were seen once.

The clonotype comes from an older woman with primary liver carcinoma and hepatitis B virus infection. This chain links TRBV5-1 with TRBJ2-3; D may be TRBD2 (5 bases). The material sequenced was tumor-adjacent normal liver tissue. The CDR3 loop reads CTSSLDVGVADTQYF. As DNA, the CDR3 is TGCACCAGCAGCTTGGATGTGGGAGTGGCAGATACGCAGTATTTT.